The 5 T cell receptor beta chains in this list originate from one sample, sequenced in a study of a mutant IDH1 vaccine in newly diagnosed glioma. Using immunoSEQ multiplex PCR, the repertoire was profiled, and TCRdb retains in-frame clones only, with some absent. The sample has approximately 70,000 clones; about four fifths are singletons. Specified time point: baseline, week 1 (first vaccination visit). Treatment here: pre-vaccination baseline after standard-of-care therapy. Sequencing was performed on PBMCs, taken from a glioma patient treated with radiotherapy, temozolomide or both. Receptors originate from a man aged 45-65 years with glioma.

The chain recombines TRBV9 with TRBJ1-2; no clear D. Trimming removed 4 bases from V and 6 bases from J, with 10 bases in between. CDR1 is SGDLS, CDR2 YYNGEE, per germline. The CDR3 totals 12 residues. CDR3 nucleotides: TGTGCCAGCAGCCAAATAAGGCATGGCTACACCTTC. Residues: CASSQIRHGYTF.

This rearrangement joins TRBV6-6 to TRBJ1-1, with a possible D match to TRBD1 (6 bases). The V gene's germline CDR1 is MNHNY and CDR2 SVGAGI (reference sequence). The CDR3 runs to 14 residues. Between the trimmed V and J ends, which lost 2 bases and 1 base, there was a span of 8 bases. This CDR3 is CASSYGQQNTEAFF. CDR3 DNA sequence: TGTGCCAGCAGTTACGGACAGCAGAACACTGAAGCTTTCTTT.

The chain recombines TRBV5-6 with TRBJ1-1; D uncertain. Germline V gene lookup returns CDR1 SGHDT and CDR2 YYEEEE. The CDR3 runs to 14 residues. The germline V and J ends were trimmed by 2 bases and 4 bases, with 12 bases remaining between them. CDR3 sequence (DNA): TGTGCCAGCAGCTTAAGTGCCAGGACCACTGAAGCTTTCTTT. Translation gives CASSLSARTTEAFF.

The chain uses TRBV27 and TRBJ2-2; possible D gene TRBD1, 5 bases. Germline V lookup: CDR1 MNHEY, CDR2 SMNVEV (reference sequence). The CDR3 has 13 amino acids. With 9 bases removed from V and 5 bases from J, the gap between germline ends came to 13 bases. As DNA, the CDR3 is TGTGCCAGTCAGGGAATTGCAACCGGGGAGCTGTTTTTT. Encoded protein: CASQGIATGELFF.

The J gene is TRBJ1-5, the V gene TRBV29-1; TRBD1 is a possible D gene (5 bases). This CDR3 region has 13 residues. Germline V gene lookup returns CDR1 SQVTM and CDR2 ANQGSEA. V was shortened by 4 bases and J by 5 bases, with 12 bases between the two germline ends. CDR3 sequence reads: CSVGKGRDQPQHF. The CDR3 bases are TGCAGCGTTGGAAAGGGCAGGGATCAGCCCCAGCATTTT.